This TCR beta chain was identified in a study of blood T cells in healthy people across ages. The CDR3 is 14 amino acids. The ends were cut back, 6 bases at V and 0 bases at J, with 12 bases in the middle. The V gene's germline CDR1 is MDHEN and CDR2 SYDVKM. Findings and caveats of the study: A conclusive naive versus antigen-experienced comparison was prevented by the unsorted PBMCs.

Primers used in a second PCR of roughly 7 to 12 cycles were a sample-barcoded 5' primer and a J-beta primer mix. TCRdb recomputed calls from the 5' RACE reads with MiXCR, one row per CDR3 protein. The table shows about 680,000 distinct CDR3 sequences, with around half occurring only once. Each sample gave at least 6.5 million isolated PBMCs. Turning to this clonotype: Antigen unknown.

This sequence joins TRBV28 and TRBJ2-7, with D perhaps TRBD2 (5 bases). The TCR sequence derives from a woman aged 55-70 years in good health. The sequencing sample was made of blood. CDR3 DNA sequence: TGTGCCAGCAGCCCTCGGGGTTACTCCTACGAGCAGTACTTC. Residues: CASSPRGYSYEQYF.